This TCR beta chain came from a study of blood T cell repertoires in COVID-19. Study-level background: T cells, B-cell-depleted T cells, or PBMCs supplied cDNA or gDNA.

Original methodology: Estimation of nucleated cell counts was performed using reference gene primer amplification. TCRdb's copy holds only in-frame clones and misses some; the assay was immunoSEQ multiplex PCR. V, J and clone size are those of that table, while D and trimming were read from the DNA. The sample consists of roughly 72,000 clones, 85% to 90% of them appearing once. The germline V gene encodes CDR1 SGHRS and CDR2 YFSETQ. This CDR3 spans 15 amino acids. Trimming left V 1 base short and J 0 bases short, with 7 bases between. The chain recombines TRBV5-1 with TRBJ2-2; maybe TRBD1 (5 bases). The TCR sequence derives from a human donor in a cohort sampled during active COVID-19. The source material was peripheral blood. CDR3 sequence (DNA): TGCGCCAGCAGCTTGTCGACAGCGAACACCGGGGAGCTGTTTTTT. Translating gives CASSLSTANTGELFF.